The count of the clone carrying this T cell receptor beta chain is one. What it binds is not known. The record originates from a study of shared clonotypes between healthy human individuals. About the study: For every donor, three CD4 naive, three CD4 memory, two CD8 naive and one CD8 memory plates were used.

Study results and limitations: Lower generation probabilities were found for non-shared clonotypes than for those shared by all four donors.

The table came from immunoSEQ multiplex PCR; TCRdb's copy has only in-frame clones and leaves some out. The sample holds roughly 1,100,000 clones; about three quarters are singletons and the top ten take approximately 1.3%. V shed 5 bases, J shed 3 bases, and the junction held 9 bases outside the gene matches. Germline V gene data show CDR1 as SGHRS and CDR2 as YFSETQ. The CDR3 spans 15 residues. The chain is built from TRBV5-1 and TRBJ2-3, with 7 bases fitting TRBD1. This receptor was obtained from a man in his late teens or twenties in good health. The sample comprised memory CD4+ T cells sorted from blood. The subset: CD45RA-negative fraction. The CDR3 spells CASRVGTAETDTQYF. As DNA, the CDR3 is TGCGCCAGCAGAGTGGGGACAGCCGAAACAGATACGCAGTATTTT.